The rows below give T cell receptor beta chains drawn from one sample of a study of CD8+CD57+ T cells in acquired aplastic anemia. In TCRdb, the reads were re-called with MiXCR into one record per CDR3 protein. Seen here are 150,000 to 200,000 distinct CDR3 sequences, about half observed once, and the top ten hold about 1.7%. Specimen: sorted CD4+, CD8+, or CD8+CD57+ T cells (not recorded which) from PBMCs. These TCRs come from a human donor with aplastic anemia. The CDR3 runs from the conserved cysteine through the conserved F or W. Fields, in order: D gene, J gene, V gene, clone size, CDR3 DNA, CDR3 protein. A D gene is named only where the DNA matches it firmly. The size of a clone is reported for some rows only, either as once, few or many, or as a class for expanded clones.

D gene: TRBD2; J gene: TRBJ2-2; V gene: TRBV20-1; clone size: many; CDR3 DNA: TGCAGTGCTCAGGGACTAGCGGGACACACCGGGGAGCTGTTTTTT; CDR3 protein: CSAQGLAGHTGELFF
D gene: NA; J gene: TRBJ2-3; V gene: TRBV20-1; clone size: many; CDR3 DNA: TGCAGTGCTAGAGAAGCGAGATCTAGCACAGATACGCAGTATTTT; CDR3 protein: CSAREARSSTDTQYF
D gene: TRBD1; J gene: TRBJ1-6; V gene: TRBV5-5; clone size: NA; CDR3 DNA: TGTGCCAGCAGCGGGGACAGTAACAATTCACCCCTCCACTTT; CDR3 protein: CASSGDSNNSPLHF
D gene: NA; J gene: TRBJ1-1; V gene: TRBV6-2/TRBV6-3; clone size: few; CDR3 DNA: TGTGCCAGCACCCCTCTGAGCGCAGGTTGGAACACTGAAGCTTTCTTT; CDR3 protein: CASTPLSAGWNTEAFF
D gene: NA; J gene: TRBJ1-6; V gene: TRBV9; clone size: NA; CDR3 DNA: TGTGCCAGCAGCGTCTCCGGGACCGACCCCAGTCTCCTCCACTTT; CDR3 protein: CASSVSGTDPSLLHF
D gene: NA; J gene: TRBJ1-5; V gene: TRBV20-1; clone size: many; CDR3 DNA: TGCAGTGCGGTCGAAGGGTTAAATCAGCCCCAGCATTTT; CDR3 protein: CSAVEGLNQPQHF
D gene: NA; J gene: TRBJ1-2; V gene: TRBV15; clone size: NA; CDR3 DNA: TGTGCGCGGTGGGGCTACTCTGGAAACACCTTC; CDR3 protein: CARWGYSGNTF
D gene: NA; J gene: TRBJ2-3; V gene: TRBV18; clone size: NA; CDR3 DNA: TGTGCCAGCTCACCCTTGGCAGATACGCAGTATTTT; CDR3 protein: CASSPLADTQYF
D gene: TRBD1; J gene: TRBJ1-2; V gene: TRBV27; clone size: few; CDR3 DNA: TGTGCCAGCAGTTTAGCCGGGACAGGGATTGGCTACACCTTC; CDR3 protein: CASSLAGTGIGYTF
D gene: TRBD1; J gene: TRBJ1-2; V gene: TRBV5-5; clone size: NA; CDR3 DNA: TGTGCCAGCAGCTTCGCCAACAGGGGTACCTTC; CDR3 protein: CASSFANRGTF